This is a list of T cell receptor beta chains from one sample in a study of blood T cell repertoires in COVID-19. Measured with immunoSEQ multiplex PCR; TCRdb has only the in-frame clones, and not every one. The sample contains about 110,000 clones, 80% to 90% of which appear only once. The sequenced sample was peripheral blood. Source of these receptors: a human donor in a cohort sampled during active COVID-19. Each CDR3 is given with its conserved first and last residue. The D gene is left open where the match is weak.

j_gene	d_gene	v_gene	CDR3nt	CDR3aa
TRBJ2-5	TRBD2	TRBV5-1	TGCGCCAGCAGCGCAGGGGGATCACTAGCGGGAGGGCGAGAGACCCAGTACTTC	CASSAGGSLAGGRETQYF
TRBJ1-5	NA	TRBV19	TGTGCCAGTAGTATAGGAGGCAGCAATCAGCCCCAGCATTTT	CASSIGGSNQPQHF
TRBJ1-1	TRBD1	TRBV14	TGTGCCAGCAGCCATGCAGGGGGTGACGAGAACACTGAAGCTTTCTTT	CASSHAGGDENTEAFF
TRBJ2-7	TRBD2	TRBV11-2	TGTGCCAGCAGCTTAGACGGGACTAGCCTGTACGAGCAGTACTTC	CASSLDGTSLYEQYF
TRBJ2-3	TRBD2	TRBV27	TGTGCCAGCATACGGACTAGCGGGGGGTCAGATACGCAGTATTTT	CASIRTSGGSDTQYF
TRBJ2-2	TRBD2	TRBV7-3	TGTGCCAGCAGCTTAAACTTTGGACTAGCGTCCGGGGAGCTGTTTTTT	CASSLNFGLASGELFF
TRBJ2-7	NA	TRBV4-1	TGCGCCAGCAGCCCGGACAGCTCCTACGAGCAGTACTTC	CASSPDSSYEQYF
TRBJ2-1	TRBD2	TRBV13	TGTGCCAGCAGCTTAAGGCTAGCGGACAATGAGCAGTTCTTC	CASSLRLADNEQFF
TRBJ1-1	TRBD1	TRBV6-5	TGTGCCAGCAGAGTCACAGGGGGCACTGAAGCTTTCTTT	CASRVTGGTEAFF
TRBJ1-2	NA	TRBV5-1	TGCGCCAGCAGCTTGGAAGCGAGCTATGGCTACACCTTC	CASSLEASYGYTF
TRBJ2-5	NA	TRBV2	TGTGCCAGCAGTGAAGCGCGTGAGACCCAGTACTTC	CASSEARETQYF
TRBJ1-3	NA	TRBV18	TGTGCCAGCTCACCCGACGGGAGAAACACCATATATTTT	CASSPDGRNTIYF
TRBJ1-5	NA	TRBV19	TGTGCCAGTAGTATTACAACCGACAGCTATAGCAATCAGCCCCAGCATTTT	CASSITTDSYSNQPQHF
TRBJ2-7	TRBD1	TRBV19	TGTGCCAGTAGCCAGGACAGGGAGTCTGTACAGTACTTC	CASSQDRESVQYF
TRBJ1-1	NA	TRBV28	TGTGCCAGCAGCGCCATCACACAGGGTTTGTTCTTT	CASSAITQGLFF
TRBJ1-1	NA	TRBV12-3/TRBV12-4	TGTGCCACGGGGGGGAAAAGGAACACTGAAGCTTTCTTT	CATGGKRNTEAFF
TRBJ2-3	NA	TRBV29-1	TGCAGCGTTGAGCGAACCTCGGATACGCAGTATTTT	CSVERTSDTQYF
TRBJ2-3	TRBD2	TRBV5-1	TGCGCCAGCAGCTTGGGCTATACTAGCGGGGGGGCAGATACGCAGTATTTT	CASSLGYTSGGADTQYF
TRBJ2-1	NA	TRBV6-4	TGTGCCAGCAGTATCGCGGGGCCAAGCTCCTACAATGAGCAGTTCTTC	CASSIAGPSSYNEQFF
TRBJ1-2	TRBD1	TRBV19	TGTGCCAGTAGTGACCCGGGACAGGCCACCAACTATGGCTACACCTTC	CASSDPGQATNYGYTF